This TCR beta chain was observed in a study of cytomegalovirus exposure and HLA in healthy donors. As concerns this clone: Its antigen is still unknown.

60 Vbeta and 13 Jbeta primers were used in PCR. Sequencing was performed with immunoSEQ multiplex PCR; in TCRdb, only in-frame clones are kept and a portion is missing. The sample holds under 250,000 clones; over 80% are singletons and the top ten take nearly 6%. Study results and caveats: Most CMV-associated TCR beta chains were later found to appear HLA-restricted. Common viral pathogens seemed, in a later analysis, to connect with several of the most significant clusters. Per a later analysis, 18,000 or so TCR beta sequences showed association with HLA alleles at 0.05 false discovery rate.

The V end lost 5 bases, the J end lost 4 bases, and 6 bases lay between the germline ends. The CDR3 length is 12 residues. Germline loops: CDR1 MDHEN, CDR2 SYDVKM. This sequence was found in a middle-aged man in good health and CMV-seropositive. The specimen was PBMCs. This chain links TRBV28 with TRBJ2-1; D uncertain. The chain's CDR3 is CASSDGYNEQFF. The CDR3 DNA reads TGTGCCAGCAGTGACGGGTACAATGAGCAGTTCTTC.